This TCR beta chain was recorded in a study of T cells in Graves' hyperthyroidism and ophthalmopathy. Study-level information: At the time of initial diagnosis and before any treatment, peripheral blood was collected.

TCR beta CDR3 sequences were amplified from RNA transcripts. TCR CDR3 underwent first-round RT-PCR with the HTBI primer set. TCRdb independently ran MiXCR on the multiplex PCR reads; one entry per CDR3 protein. The top ten clones hold about 35% of a sample with hundreds of thousands of distinct CDR3 sequences, around 20% of them seen once. As for this clonotype: Its antigen is currently unknown.

PBMCs were sourced from roughly 9.3 ml fresh peripheral blood. Regarding the study as a whole: Ophthalmopathy was model-predicted a median around 6.7 months pre-onset.

The sequencing sample was made of blood. The source is a young man with Graves' ophthalmopathy.

The CDR3 loop reads CASSLYRIEETQYF. The DNA of the CDR3 is TGCGCCAGCAGCTTGTACAGAATTGAGGAGACCCAGTACTTC. This sequence joins TRBV5-1 and TRBJ2-5; D is unclear. V lost 1 base to trimming and J lost 5 bases, with 12 bases between them. The V gene's germline CDR1 is SGHRS and CDR2 YFSETQ. CDR3 size: 14 residues.